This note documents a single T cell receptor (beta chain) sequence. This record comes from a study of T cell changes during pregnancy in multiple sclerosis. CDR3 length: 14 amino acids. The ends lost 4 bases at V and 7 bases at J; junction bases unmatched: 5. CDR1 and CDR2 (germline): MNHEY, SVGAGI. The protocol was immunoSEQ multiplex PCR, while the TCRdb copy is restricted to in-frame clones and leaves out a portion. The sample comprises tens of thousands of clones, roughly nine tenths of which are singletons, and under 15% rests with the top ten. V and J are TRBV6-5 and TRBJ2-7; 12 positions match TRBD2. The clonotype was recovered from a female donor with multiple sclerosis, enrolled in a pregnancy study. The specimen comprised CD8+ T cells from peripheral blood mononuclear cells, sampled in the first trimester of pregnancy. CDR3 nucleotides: TGTGCCAGCAGTTGGACTAGCGGGACGGGAGAGCAGTACTTC. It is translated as CASSWTSGTGEQYF.